Listed here are 14 T cell receptor beta chains from one sample, sequenced in a study of blood T cells in healthy people across ages. Alongside a J-beta primer mix, a sample-barcoded 5' primer served in a second PCR lasting roughly 7 to 11 cycles. Each CDR3 protein gets one entry after TCRdb re-called the 5' RACE reads with MiXCR. This sample has roughly 800,000 distinct CDR3 sequences, with 55% to 75% found just once. The specimen was blood. These receptors were collected from a man aged 25-45 years in good health.

The chain has TRBV7-2 and TRBJ2-5; 12 nucleotides line up with TRBD2. Losses at the gene ends were 4 bases for V and 5 bases for J; bases not matched to a gene: 5. The CDR3 contains 15 residues. Per germline, CDR1 SGHTA and CDR2 FQGNSA. CDR3 in DNA: TGTGCCAGCAGCTCCAAGCTAGCGGGGGGGGAGACCCAGTACTTC. It yields the protein CASSSKLAGGETQYF.

The chain carries TRBV27 and TRBJ2-7; D is undetermined. From germline, CDR1 is MNHEY and CDR2 SMNVEV (reference sequence). The CDR3 covers 13 residues. V lost 6 bases to trimming and J lost 6 bases, with 15 bases between them. The CDR3 protein is CASSRGWGTEQYF. Here the CDR3 DNA reads TGTGCCAGCAGCCGAGGCTGGGGTACCGAGCAGTACTTC.

The rearrangement joins TRBV12-3 or TRBV12-4 to TRBJ2-3; perhaps TRBD2 as D (6 bases). The V gene lost 4 bases and the J gene lost 2 bases, with 16 bases spanning the gap. The CDR3 extends over 16 amino acids. The CDR3 nucleotides are TGTGCCAGCAGTTGGAGCCTTACGGGACTCACAGATACGCAGTATTTT. Its translation: CASSWSLTGLTDTQYF.

This clonotype was counted at least ten times. The chain is built from TRBV20-1 and TRBJ2-1; 11 positions match TRBD2. Trimming removed 7 bases from V and 4 bases from J; junction bases left unmatched: 3. The CDR3 totals 13 residues. Germline-derived CDR1 and CDR2 are DFQATT and SNEGSKA (reference sequence). The CDR3 DNA follows: TGCAGTGGGGTAGCGGGAGGGTACAATGAGCAGTTCTTC. This translates into CSGVAGGYNEQFF.

The chain recombines TRBV7-9 with TRBJ2-7; D is unclear. Germline values: CDR1 SEHNR, CDR2 FQNEAQ (reference sequence). The CDR3 length is 14 residues. V lost 5 bases and J lost 2, with 13 bases in between. The CDR3 is CASSILEYPYEQYF. CDR3 nucleotide sequence: TGTGCCAGCAGCATTCTGGAATATCCCTACGAGCAGTACTTC.

The chain couples TRBV5-1 to TRBJ2-1; TRBD1 agrees at 9 bases. Germline CDR1 is SGHRS and CDR2 is YFSETQ. The V segment lost 2 bases and the J segment 8 bases; nucleotides outside the gene matches: 8. There are 15 residues in the CDR3. The CDR3 loop reads CASSFEDRGIDEQFF. CDR3 in DNA: TGCGCCAGCAGCTTTGAGGACAGGGGAATAGATGAGCAGTTCTTC.

The V gene is TRBV27, the J gene TRBJ2-7; 11 bases fit TRBD2. Germline-derived CDR1 and CDR2 are MNHEY and SMNVEV (reference sequence). CDR3 length: 14 residues. Trimming took 3 bases from V and 6 from J; bases not matched to a gene: 4. The CDR3 sequence: CASSFGTSGPEQYF. CDR3 DNA: TGTGCCAGCAGTTTTGGGACTAGCGGACCCGAGCAGTACTTC.

The chain recombines TRBV27 with TRBJ2-1; 8 positions match TRBD2. CDR1 and CDR2 (germline): MNHEY, SMNVEV (reference sequence). This CDR3 is 16 amino acids long. J was trimmed by 2 bases and V by 2 bases; bases with no gene match: 5. The CDR3 DNA sequence: TGTGCCAGCAGTTTAACGCCCGGGGGGGCCTACAATGAGCAGTTCTTC. The encoded protein is CASSLTPGGAYNEQFF.

This chain uses TRBV7-2 with TRBJ2-1, with a tentative D call TRBD1 (5 bases). CDR1 is SGHTA and CDR2 is FQGNSA in the germline V gene. The germline V and J ends were trimmed by 5 bases and 2 bases, with 13 bases remaining between them. This CDR3 is built from 15 residues. The CDR3 sequence is CASSGKGRTYNEQFF. The CDR3 bases are TGTGCCAGCAGCGGCAAGGGGCGGACCTACAATGAGCAGTTCTTC.

CDR3 protein: CSARDQTRPYEQYF. CDR3 nucleotides: TGCAGTGCTAGAGATCAGACTAGGCCCTACGAGCAGTACTTC. The genes are TRBV20-1 and TRBJ2-7; D is perhaps TRBD2 (6 bases). In germline, CDR1 is DFQATT, CDR2 SNEGSKA (reference sequence). The V gene lost 0 bases and the J gene lost 2 bases, with 11 bases spanning the gap. The CDR3 consists of 14 residues.

The chain combines TRBV19 with TRBJ2-3; no reliable D call. This CDR3 has 15 residues. Per germline, CDR1 LNHDA and CDR2 SQIVND (reference sequence). V lost 7 bases to trimming and J lost 1 base, with 15 bases between them. The CDR3 DNA reads TGTGCCAGTAAGATCCAGTTCGTGGGCACAGATACGCAGTATTTT. As protein: CASKIQFVGTDTQYF. Full variable domain (outside the CDR3, taken from reference TRBV19 and TRBJ2-3): DGGITQSPKYLFRKEGQNVTLSCEQNLNHDAMYWYRQDPGQGLRLIYYSQIVNDFQKGDIAEGYSVSREKKESFPLTVTSAQKNPTAFYLCASKIQFVGTDTQYFGPGTRLTVL.

The rearrangement uses TRBV7-2 and TRBJ2-1; 8 bases are shared with TRBD1. The junction had 8 bases not matched to a gene; V was cut back by 8 bases and J by 8 bases. CDR1 and CDR2 (germline): SGHTA, FQGNSA. The CDR3 has 13 amino acids. The CDR3: CASRSGGRDEQFF. CDR3 sequence (DNA): TGTGCCAGCCGGTCAGGGGGCAGGGATGAGCAGTTCTTC. Full variable domain (missing parts from reference TRBV7-2 and TRBJ2-1): GAGVSQSPSNKVTEKGKDVELRCDPISGHTALYWYRQSLGQGLEFLIYFQGNSAPDKSGLPSDRFSAERTGGSVSTLTIQRTQQEDSAVYLCASRSGGRDEQFFGPGTRLTVL.

This sequence joins TRBV30 and TRBJ2-5, with 7 bases that match TRBD2. The DNA end is more similar to TRBJ2-7, so the J call may be wrong. The V gene's germline CDR1 is GTSNPN and CDR2 SVGIG (reference sequence). This CDR3 has 15 amino acids. The CDR3 DNA follows: TGTGCCTGGAGTGTGGGAGGGATTGCGCCTGACGAGCAGTACTTC. It specifies CAWSVGGIAPDEQYF.

In the case of this clonotype: Being one base from a much bigger clone, this may be a read error. The chain joins TRBV20-1 to TRBJ2-1; no clear D. The J call may be mistaken, given a closer DNA end match to TRBJ2-7. The germline V gene encodes CDR1 DFQATT and CDR2 SNEGSKA (reference sequence). The CDR3 extends over 14 amino acids. CDR3 residues: CSATDGSSYNEQYF. CDR3 coding DNA: TGCAGTGCTACGGACGGAAGCTCCTACAATGAGCAGTACTTC.